The 32 T cell receptor beta chains presented below share a single source sample, sequenced in a study of shared clonotypes between healthy human individuals. Measured with immunoSEQ multiplex PCR; TCRdb has only the in-frame clones, and not every one. The repertoire consists of hundreds of thousands of clones, with around 74% occurring once and the leading ten covering 1.7%. Sequencing was carried out using memory CD4+ T cells sorted from blood. This sample's subset: CD45RA-negative fraction. These receptors were collected from a woman in her twenties or thirties in good health.

This sequence joins TRBV5-5 and TRBJ2-4, with D hard to call. Deletions cut 0 bases from V and 0 bases from J, with 13 bases between. CDR3 length equals 17 residues. The V gene's germline CDR1 is SGHKS and CDR2 YYEKEE (reference sequence). In DNA, the CDR3 is TGTGCCAGCAGCTTGGTGGACCAGACTCTAGCCAAAAACATTCAGTACTTC. Protein product: CASSLVDQTLAKNIQYF.

This clone was recorded once. In the same sample, other DNA sequences code for this CDR3. The chain carries TRBV28 and TRBJ1-1, with D perhaps TRBD1 (6 bases). The CDR3 loop spans 14 amino acids. V was cut by 5 bases and J by 1 base, with 11 bases left in between. CDR1 and CDR2 (germline): MDHEN, SYDVKM. The CDR3 loop reads CASSGPGQNTEAFF. CDR3 nucleotides: TGTGCCAGCAGTGGGCCGGGACAGAACACTGAAGCTTTCTTT.

This clone was found a few times. The CDR3: CASSLGVTGELFF. The CDR3 DNA reads as TGTGCCAGCAGCTTAGGGGTTACCGGGGAGCTGTTTTTT. The chain uses TRBV5-6 and TRBJ2-2; D possibly corresponds to TRBD1 (5 bases). Germline V gene sequence: CDR1 SGHDT, CDR2 YYEEEE. The CDR3 covers 13 residues. V gave up 2 bases and J gave up 5 bases, with 7 bases separating them. The variable domain in full, with the rest retrieved from reference TRBV5-6 and TRBJ2-2, is DAGVTQSPTHLIKTRGQQVTLRCSPKSGHDTVSWYQQALGQGPQFIFQYYEEEERQRGNFPDRFSGHQFPNYSSELNVNALLLGDSALYLCASSLGVTGELFFGEGSRLTVL.

On this clone itself: The identical CDR3 is also encoded by other nucleotide sequences in the sample. The rearrangement links TRBV28 to TRBJ2-7; D might be TRBD1 or TRBD2, each matching 7 bases. Germline V gene data show CDR1 as MDHEN and CDR2 as SYDVKM. The CDR3 contains 15 residues. Trimming stripped 5 bases from V and 3 bases from J, with 17 bases between. The CDR3 sequence is CASSTRQGGSYEQYF. In nucleotides, the CDR3 is TGTGCCAGCAGTACCCGACAGGGAGGGAGCTACGAGCAGTACTTC.

The V and J genes are TRBV18 and TRBJ1-5, with 7 bases that match TRBD1. The CDR3 is made up of 15 amino acids. The germline gives CDR1 KGHSH, CDR2 LQKENI. The V gene end was trimmed by 5 bases and the J gene end by 1 base; junction bases not matched to a gene: 5. The CDR3 DNA sequence: TGTGCCAGCTCATTTTCGGGACAGAGCAATCAGCCCCAGCATTTT. This sequence encodes CASSFSGQSNQPQHF.

The chain employs TRBV27 and TRBJ1-1; 7 nucleotides match TRBD1. After removal of 6 bases from V and 1 base from J, the junction contained 5 bases not matched to a gene. Looked up from germline, CDR1 is MNHEY and CDR2 is SMNVEV (reference sequence). This CDR3 region has 14 residues. In DNA, the CDR3 is TGTGCCAGCAGGAAGGGGGCGGGGAACACTGAAGCTTTCTTT. Amino acid sequence: CASRKGAGNTEAFF.

This clone was observed a handful of times. J is TRBJ1-5 and V is TRBV2; 10 bases align to TRBD1. Germline loops: CDR1 SNHLY, CDR2 FYNNEI. The CDR3 has 14 residues. The junction had 7 bases not matched to a gene; V was cut back by 7 bases and J by 7 bases. The CDR3: CASTKGQGRQPQHF. The CDR3 DNA reads as TGTGCCAGCACCAAGGGACAGGGGAGACAGCCCCAGCATTTT.

The rearrangement joins TRBV7-9 to TRBJ1-2; the match to TRBD1 covers 9 bases. The V segment lost 7 bases and the J segment 5 bases; nucleotides outside the gene matches: 11. Germline values: CDR1 SEHNR, CDR2 FQNEAQ (reference sequence). This CDR3 contains 15 residues. The CDR3 nucleotides read TGTGCCAGCACCCGATCCGGGACAGGGAGTTATGGCTACACCTTC. As protein: CASTRSGTGSYGYTF.

This clone appeared a single time. The V gene is TRBV4-1, the J gene TRBJ1-5; D is perhaps TRBD1 (5 bases). CDR3 length: 16 residues. Germline CDR1 is MGHRA and CDR2 is YSYEKL. V dropped 1 base and J dropped 4 bases, with 14 bases sitting between them. The CDR3 region has the DNA TGCGCCAGCAGCCAAGTCGGGAGACAGAGGAATCAGCCCCAGCATTTT. Its translation: CASSQVGRQRNQPQHF.

This sequence joins TRBV5-1 and TRBJ2-2, with 9 bases that match TRBD1. Germline CDR1 reads SGHRS; CDR2 reads YFSETQ. V was pared by 0 bases and J by 7 bases, with 4 bases of the junction left unmatched. This CDR3 has 15 residues. The CDR3 DNA follows: TGCGCCAGCAGCTTGGGGGACAGGGATATCGGGGAGCTGTTTTTT. Its translation is CASSLGDRDIGELFF.

The chain joins TRBV7-9 to TRBJ2-7; 7 bases fit TRBD2. The CDR3 covers 14 residues. J lost 7 bases, V lost 5 bases, and 11 bases had no gene match. Per the germline V gene, CDR1 is SEHNR and CDR2 is FQNEAQ (reference sequence). The CDR3 DNA is TGTGCCAGCAGCCCGTCTGGCGGGACTAAAGAGCAGTACTTC. Translated, it gives CASSPSGGTKEQYF.

As to this clone: The same CDR3 is also encoded by other DNA sequences in this sample. The chain is built from TRBV9 and TRBJ2-1; the D is unclear. The CDR3 sequence is 12 residues long. Trimming shortened V by 0 bases and J by 7 bases, and 5 bases separated the two germline ends. Germline V lookup: CDR1 SGDLS, CDR2 YYNGEE. This CDR3 is CASSVEGNEQFF. The CDR3 coding sequence is TGTGCCAGCAGCGTAGAAGGGAATGAGCAGTTCTTC. The complete variable domain, with remaining parts taken from reference TRBV9 and TRBJ2-1, reads DSGVTQTPKHLITATGQRVTLRCSPRSGDLSVYWYQQSLDQGLQFLIQYYNGEERAKGNILERFSAQQFPDLHSELNLSSLELGDSALYFCASSVEGNEQFFGPGTRLTVL.

There are a few counts of this clone. The sample carries other DNA sequences with the same CDR3. This chain uses TRBV5-6 with TRBJ2-7, with TRBD2 as a possible D gene (6 bases). Germline CDR1 and CDR2: SGHDT and YYEEEE. V gave up 3 bases and J gave up 2 bases, with 12 bases separating them. The CDR3 totals 14 residues. CDR3 region: CASSSGLGAYEQYF. The CDR3 bases are TGTGCCAGCAGCTCGGGACTGGGAGCCTACGAGCAGTACTTC. The whole variable domain, remainder taken from reference TRBV5-6 and TRBJ2-7, is DAGVTQSPTHLIKTRGQQVTLRCSPKSGHDTVSWYQQALGQGPQFIFQYYEEEERQRGNFPDRFSGHQFPNYSSELNVNALLLGDSALYLCASSSGLGAYEQYFGPGTRLTVT.

This clone has ten or more counts. The chain links TRBV12-5 to TRBJ2-3, with D perhaps TRBD1 (5 bases). Germline CDR1 LGHNT, CDR2 FRNRAP. V gave up 3 bases and J gave up 4 bases, with 5 bases separating them. The CDR3 consists of 12 residues. The CDR3 region is CASGLGADTQYF. In nucleotides, the CDR3 is TGTGCTAGTGGTTTAGGGGCAGATACGCAGTATTTT.

Only a few counts were recorded for this clone. This chain links TRBV29-1 with TRBJ2-1; 8 bases align to TRBD2. After removal of 7 bases from V and 7 bases from J, the junction contained 6 bases not matched to a gene. The CDR3 has 12 amino acids. Germline V lookup: CDR1 SQVTM, CDR2 ANQGSEA. The CDR3 loop is CSGGLGRNEQFF. The DNA of the CDR3 is TGCAGCGGGGGACTAGGGAGGAATGAGCAGTTCTTC.

The rearrangement links TRBV7-2 to TRBJ2-7, with 11 nucleotides matching TRBD2. V was pared by 6 bases and J by 6 bases, with 19 bases of the junction left unmatched. CDR1 SGHTA and CDR2 FQGNSA come from the germline V gene. The CDR3 is 18 amino acids. The CDR3 loop is CASSYAPTSGRGSAEQYF. In DNA, the CDR3 is TGTGCCAGCAGTTACGCGCCCACTAGCGGGAGAGGGAGTGCCGAGCAGTACTTC.

J is TRBJ2-3 and V is TRBV5-4; 10 nucleotides align to TRBD2. In germline, CDR1 is SGHNT, CDR2 YYREEE (reference sequence). The CDR3 contains 19 residues. J lost 3 bases, V lost 1 base, and 14 bases had no gene match. The CDR3 is CASSLRGAGGPLGTDTQYF. CDR3 bases: TGTGCCAGCAGCTTGAGGGGAGCGGGAGGGCCGTTGGGTACAGATACGCAGTATTTT.

The J gene is TRBJ2-4, the V gene TRBV15; D ambiguous. This CDR3 is built from 15 residues. V was cut by 0 bases and J by 9 bases, with 15 bases left in between. CDR1 is LNHNV and CDR2 is YYDKDF in the germline V gene (reference sequence). The CDR3 sequence: CATSREEPLDGIQYF. The CDR3 DNA reads TGTGCCACCAGCAGAGAGGAACCATTAGATGGCATTCAGTACTTC.

This chain links TRBV28 with TRBJ1-1; D uncertain. The CDR3 covers 15 residues. Germline V gives CDR1 MDHEN, CDR2 SYDVKM. V shed 6 bases and J shed 5 bases, with 19 bases lying between them. The CDR3 DNA sequence: TGTGCCAGCAGCTTGAGAGGCGGAGGATGGACTGAAGCTTTCTTT. Its translation: CASSLRGGGWTEAFF.

The chain is built from TRBV23-1 and TRBJ2-7; no clear D. TRBV23-1 qualifies as an ORF whose function is uncertain. V lost 2 bases and J 12 bases, leaving 17 bases between the germline ends. CDR3 length equals 13 residues. CDR3 coding DNA: TGCGCCAGCAGTCAAGCCCCTCGGGCGACGGGGTACTTC. The encoded protein is CASSQAPRATGYF.

This sequence joins TRBV19 and TRBJ1-1; D gene ambiguous. The CDR3 runs 15 residues. CDR1 is LNHDA and CDR2 is SQIVND in the germline V gene (reference sequence). The V and J ends lost 4 bases and 1 base respectively, with 13 bases between them. CDR3 sequence (DNA): TGTGCCAGTAGTACCCCGGCCAGGAGGAACACTGAAGCTTTCTTT. Amino acid sequence: CASSTPARRNTEAFF.

This clone has only a few counts. V is TRBV7-9 and J is TRBJ2-4; D might be TRBD1 (5 bases). The CDR3 runs to 13 residues. V was shortened by 1 base and J by 6 bases, with 7 bases between the two germline ends. The germline V gene has CDR1 SEHNR and CDR2 FQNEAQ (reference sequence). The CDR3 spells CASSLGQSNIQYF. The CDR3, as DNA: TGTGCCAGCAGCTTAGGACAGTCAAACATTCAGTACTTC.

This clone was counted between two and nine times. The rearrangement uses TRBV11-2 and TRBJ2-1; TRBD2 matches 13 bases. With V trimmed by 6 bases and J by 8 bases, 1 base remained unmatched. This CDR3 region has 13 residues. Germline V gene sequence: CDR1 SGHAT, CDR2 FQNNGV. The CDR3 DNA reads as TGTGCCAGCAGACTAGCGGGAGGGTATGAGCAGTTCTTC. It codes for CASRLAGGYEQFF.

This chain joins TRBV27 and TRBJ2-5; D might be TRBD1 or TRBD2, each matching 6 bases. V was cut by 0 bases and J by 5 bases, with 13 bases left in between. Germline CDR1 and CDR2: MNHEY and SMNVEV (reference sequence). The length of the CDR3 is 15 residues. This CDR3 reads CASSLSIGGWETQYF. As DNA, the CDR3 is TGTGCCAGCAGTTTATCGATCGGGGGCTGGGAGACCCAGTACTTC.

This clone was recorded once. This chain connects TRBV27 to TRBJ2-1; no definite D call. Germline V gives CDR1 MNHEY, CDR2 SMNVEV (reference sequence). The CDR3 runs 15 residues. Trimming left V 7 bases short and J 5 bases short, with 18 bases between. CDR3 nucleotides: TGTGCCAGCAACGTCAGGAATTGGCCGAACAATGAGCAGTTCTTC. It codes for CASNVRNWPNNEQFF.

The gene calls are TRBV7-8 and TRBJ1-4; TRBD1 aligns across 10 bases. The CDR3 is made up of 14 amino acids. Per the germline V gene, CDR1 is SGHVS and CDR2 is FQNEAQ. The junction had 4 bases not matched to a gene; V was cut back by 5 bases and J by 7 bases. DNA for the CDR3: TGTGCCAGCAGCCTGACAGGGGGCATTGAAAAACTGTTTTTT. It translates to CASSLTGGIEKLFF.

The rearrangement links TRBV28 to TRBJ1-4, with 7 bases identical to TRBD1. The CDR3 contains 15 residues. Unmatched junction bases numbered 11, after V lost 5 bases and J lost 8 bases. The germline V gene has CDR1 MDHEN and CDR2 SYDVKM. The CDR3 spells CASSPDRVEGEKLFF. Here the CDR3 DNA reads TGTGCCAGCAGTCCAGACAGGGTAGAGGGGGAAAAACTGTTTTTT.

This clone was seen a handful of times. The V and J genes are TRBV28 and TRBJ1-2; D ambiguous. The ends were cut back, 7 bases at V and 9 bases at J, with 24 bases in the middle. Per germline, CDR1 MDHEN and CDR2 SYDVKM. The CDR3 has 15 residues. This chain's CDR3 is CASIGGTRSVYSYTF. The CDR3 DNA is TGTGCCAGCATCGGAGGTACACGGAGTGTGTATAGCTACACCTTC.

The V call is TRBV29-1, the J call TRBJ2-7, with D possibly matching TRBD1 (5 bases). Germline CDR1 reads SQVTM; CDR2 reads ANQGSEA. The CDR3 is 11 amino acids. Trimming removed 7 bases at V and 4 bases at J, with 11 bases between. The CDR3 sequence: CSGGTGYEQYF. CDR3 bases: TGCAGCGGGGGCACAGGATACGAGCAGTACTTC.

This clone was found a few times. V and J are TRBV7-2 and TRBJ2-3; D is possibly TRBD2 (6 bases). The ends were cut back, 2 bases at V and 2 bases at J, with 14 bases in the middle. The CDR3 length is 16 residues. The germline V gene has CDR1 SGHTA and CDR2 FQGNSA. The CDR3 spells CASSLNWREATDTQYF. The CDR3 bases are TGTGCCAGCAGCTTAAATTGGCGGGAAGCCACAGATACGCAGTATTTT.

V usage is TRBV30 and J usage is TRBJ2-5, with a weak D call TRBD2 (7 bases). Germline loops: CDR1 GTSNPN, CDR2 SVGIG (reference sequence). The CDR3 consists of 16 residues. V was cut by 2 bases and J by 5 bases, with 21 bases left in between. Written as DNA, the CDR3 is TGTGCCTGGAGTTCCACTAACCGGGGGGCCTTGGAGACCCAGTACTTC. This codes for CAWSSTNRGALETQYF.

The rearrangement links TRBV29-1 to TRBJ1-1; tentative D call: TRBD1 (5 bases). From germline, CDR1 is SQVTM and CDR2 ANQGSEA. Trimming left V 4 bases short and J 1 base short, with 16 bases between. The CDR3 runs 15 residues. The CDR3 spells CSVVGGAGGNTEAFF. The CDR3 region has the DNA TGCAGCGTTGTGGGAGGGGCTGGGGGGAACACTGAAGCTTTCTTT. Based on the CDR3 plus reference TRBV29-1 and TRBJ1-1, the full variable domain is SAVISQKPSRDICQRGTSLTIQCQVDSQVTMMFWYRQQPGQSLTLIATANQGSEATYESGFVIDKFPISRPNLTFSTLTVSNMSPEDSSIYLCSVVGGAGGNTEAFFGQGTRLTVV.